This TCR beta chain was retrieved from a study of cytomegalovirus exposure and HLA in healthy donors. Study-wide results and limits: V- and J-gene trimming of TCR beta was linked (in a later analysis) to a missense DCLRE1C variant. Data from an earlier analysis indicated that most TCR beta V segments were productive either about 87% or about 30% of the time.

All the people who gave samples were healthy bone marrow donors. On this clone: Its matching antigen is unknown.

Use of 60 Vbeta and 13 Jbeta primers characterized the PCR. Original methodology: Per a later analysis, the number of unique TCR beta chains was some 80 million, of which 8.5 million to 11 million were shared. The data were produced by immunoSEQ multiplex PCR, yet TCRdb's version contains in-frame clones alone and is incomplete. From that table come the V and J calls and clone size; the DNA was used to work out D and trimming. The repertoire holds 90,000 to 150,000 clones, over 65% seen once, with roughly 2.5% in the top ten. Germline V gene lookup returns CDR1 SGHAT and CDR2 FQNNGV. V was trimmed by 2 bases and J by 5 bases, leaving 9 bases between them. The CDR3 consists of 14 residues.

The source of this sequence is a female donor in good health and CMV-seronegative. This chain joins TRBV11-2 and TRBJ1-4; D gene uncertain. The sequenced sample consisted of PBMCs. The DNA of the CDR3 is TGTGCCAGCAGCTTACAGATAACGAATGAAAAACTGTTTTTT. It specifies CASSLQITNEKLFF.